A single sample gave rise to the 23 T cell receptor beta chains below, sequenced in a study of post-analysis software for immune sequencing data. Findings of the study overall: The study found TRBV5-6, TRBV5-1 and TRBV20-1 among a handful of TRBV segments more frequent in patients than controls.

cDNA libraries for TCR beta contained unique molecular identifiers. TCRdb recomputed calls from the PCR reads with MiXCR, one row per CDR3 protein. Of approximately 730,000 distinct CDR3 sequences detected, about half appear once; the ten largest clones hold 4.9%. These receptors' antigens are unknown. The sequenced sample was blood. The receptors were sampled from a girl aged 10-17 years with multiple sclerosis.

The rearrangement links TRBV5-1 to TRBJ2-6; TRBD1 might be the D (6 bases). The V gene lost 2 bases and the J gene lost 1 base, with 7 bases spanning the gap. CDR1 is SGHRS, CDR2 YFSETQ, per germline. The CDR3 extends over 15 amino acids. Written as DNA, the CDR3 is TGCGCCAGCAGCTTACAGGGATCTGGGGCCAACGTCCTGACTTTC. The encoded protein is CASSLQGSGANVLTF.

This sequence joins TRBV20-1 and TRBJ1-2; 10 nucleotides align to TRBD1. Germline-derived CDR1 and CDR2 are DFQATT and SNEGSKA (reference sequence). The CDR3 runs to 13 residues. Unmatched junction bases numbered 4, after V lost 6 bases and J lost 3 bases. The CDR3 region is CSAPGTGDYGYTF. CDR3 coding DNA: TGCAGTGCGCCCGGGACAGGGGACTATGGCTACACCTTC.

The chain employs TRBV20-1 and TRBJ2-5, with 8 bases identical to TRBD2. Matching the DNA end better, TRBJ2-7 makes the J call doubtful. Germline values: CDR1 DFQATT, CDR2 SNEGSKA (reference sequence). This CDR3 has 14 residues. CDR3 nucleotides: TGCAGTGCTAAGGCGGGGGGCCTGTTCCACGAGCAGTACTTC. Its protein is CSAKAGGLFHEQYF.

The chain is built from TRBV6-1 and TRBJ2-7, with D unclear. V was pared by 5 bases and J by 0 bases, with 11 bases between. Germline CDR1 reads MNHNS; CDR2 reads SASEGT. This CDR3 has 14 amino acids. CDR3 nucleotide sequence: TGTGCCAGCAGTCAAAAAGACACCTCCTACGAGCAGTACTTC. Its translation: CASSQKDTSYEQYF.

The gene calls are TRBV28 and TRBJ2-7; TRBD2 agrees at 10 bases. The V gene's germline CDR1 is MDHEN and CDR2 SYDVKM. J lost 3 bases, V lost 7 bases, and 6 bases had no gene match. This CDR3 contains 14 residues. This CDR3 is CASTSSGSDYEQYF. The CDR3 DNA follows: TGTGCCAGCACCTCTAGCGGGAGTGACTACGAGCAGTACTTC.

The chain couples TRBV27 to TRBJ2-7, with 7 bases fitting TRBD1. CDR3 size: 14 residues. The V gene's germline CDR1 is MNHEY and CDR2 SMNVEV (reference sequence). J gave up 3 bases and V 6 bases, and 8 bases lay outside the gene matches. As DNA, the CDR3 is TGTGCCAGCAGCTATAGACAGGGTAACTACGAGCAGTACTTC. The encoded protein is CASSYRQGNYEQYF.

The V gene is TRBV6-2 or TRBV6-3, the J gene TRBJ2-1; D is perhaps TRBD1 (6 bases). V dropped 2 bases and J dropped 5 bases, with 7 bases sitting between them. CDR1 MNHEY and CDR2 SVGEGT come from the germline V gene. CDR3 size: 13 residues. CDR3 loop: CASSYGGDNEQFF. In nucleotides, the CDR3 is TGTGCCAGCAGTTACGGGGGCGACAATGAGCAGTTCTTC.

This clonotype was observed a few times. This chain links TRBV20-1 with TRBJ2-5, with 14 bases fitting TRBD2. V was clipped by 5 bases and J by 5 bases; unmatched bases: 10. Germline V gene data show CDR1 as DFQATT and CDR2 as SNEGSKA (reference sequence). The CDR3 has 16 residues. The CDR3 sequence is CSAARLAGGPRETQYF. CDR3 bases: TGCAGTGCTGCTAGACTAGCGGGAGGGCCCAGGGAGACCCAGTACTTC.

This clonotype was seen a handful of times. The genes are TRBV10-2 and TRBJ1-1, with D possibly TRBD1 on 5 matching bases. CDR1 and CDR2 from the germline V gene are WSHSY and SAAADI. Between the trimmed V and J ends, which lost 3 bases and 4 bases, there was a span of 9 bases. The CDR3 has 13 amino acids. The CDR3 region has the DNA TGCGCCAGCAGTGATTCAGGGATCACTGAAGCTTTCTTT. This codes for CASSDSGITEAFF.

For this clonotype: Compared with germline, one end of the junction differs, possibly owing to a read error. The rearrangement joins TRBV6-5 to TRBJ2-7, with TRBD2 identical over 8 bases. The CDR3 length is 15 residues. The germline CDR1 and CDR2 sequences are MNHEY and SVGAGI. CDR3 sequence (DNA): TGTGCCGGCAGTTACTCAATAGCGGGATCCTACGAGCAGTACTTC. Its protein product is CAGSYSIAGSYEQYF.

The chain combines TRBV20-1 with TRBJ2-1, with D perhaps being TRBD1 or TRBD2 (5 bases each). The V end lost 0 bases, the J end lost 9 bases, and 15 bases lay between the germline ends. This CDR3 contains 14 residues. Germline V gene data show CDR1 as DFQATT and CDR2 as SNEGSKA (reference sequence). The CDR3 region has the DNA TGCAGTGCTAGAGATAGGGACCTTCGCCGTGAGCAGTTCTTC. Protein sequence: CSARDRDLRREQFF.

There are a few counts of this clonotype. The rearrangement uses TRBV4-2 and TRBJ2-5; the match to TRBD2 covers 10 bases. Germline CDR1 reads LGHNA; CDR2 reads YNFKEQ. V gave up 1 base and J gave up 5 bases; unmatched junction bases: 4. The CDR3 covers 15 residues. CDR3 sequence (DNA): TGTGCCAGCAGCCAAGTAACTAGCGGGGAGGAGACCCAGTACTTC. It encodes CASSQVTSGEETQYF.

The chain uses TRBV6-6 and TRBJ1-6; D is perhaps TRBD1 (5 bases). CDR3 length equals 16 residues. Trimming left V 6 bases short and J 2 bases short, with 14 bases between. CDR1 MNHNY and CDR2 SVGAGI come from the germline V gene (reference sequence). The CDR3 protein is CASSLDFRAYNSPLHF. In DNA, the CDR3 is TGTGCCAGCAGCCTAGACTTCAGGGCCTATAATTCACCCCTCCACTTT.

This clonotype was seen only once. The V gene is TRBV9, the J gene TRBJ2-7, with D tentatively TRBD1 (6 bases). The CDR3 covers 14 residues. CDR1 and CDR2 from the germline V gene are SGDLS and YYNGEE. V lost 0 bases to trimming and J lost 8 bases, with 15 bases between them. The CDR3 reads CASSVEEQGRKQYF. CDR3 DNA: TGTGCCAGCAGCGTAGAGGAACAGGGAAGGAAGCAGTACTTC.

This clonotype has a handful of counts. The chain employs TRBV5-1 and TRBJ1-1; D possibly corresponds to TRBD1 (5 bases). The CDR3 loop spans 14 amino acids. Looked up from germline, CDR1 is SGHRS and CDR2 is YFSETQ. Between the trimmed V and J ends, which lost 5 bases and 2 bases, there was a span of 13 bases. This CDR3 reads CASRKGPQNTEAFF. The CDR3, as DNA: TGCGCCAGCAGGAAGGGGCCGCAAAACACTGAAGCTTTCTTT.

This clonotype was picked up a small number of times. The rearrangement links TRBV7-3 to TRBJ2-1; possible D gene TRBD2, 5 bases. V was trimmed by 5 bases and J by 9 bases, leaving 14 bases between them. The CDR3 sequence is 13 residues long. Germline V lookup: CDR1 SGHTA, CDR2 FQGTGA. CDR3 sequence (DNA): TGTGCCAGCAGCCCCCGAGGAGGAACTGAGCAGTTCTTC. Translation gives CASSPRGGTEQFF.

The rearrangement uses TRBV6-5 and TRBJ2-3, with 7 positions matching TRBD1. Germline values: CDR1 MNHEY, CDR2 SVGAGI. The CDR3 runs 16 residues. Unmatched junction bases numbered 11, after V lost 6 bases and J lost 2 bases. The CDR3 region has the DNA TGTGCCAGCAGCCAGACACAGGGGATAGACACAGATACGCAGTATTTT. It is translated as CASSQTQGIDTDTQYF.

This chain links TRBV10-3 with TRBJ2-4; the match to TRBD1 covers 7 bases. The J call could be wrong; TRBJ2-7 is a better fit for the DNA end. Germline-derived CDR1 and CDR2 are ENHRY and SYGVKD. The CDR3 runs to 15 residues. The CDR3 loop is CAISMDRSYSYEQYF. The DNA of the CDR3 is TGTGCCATCAGCATGGACAGGTCCTACTCCTACGAGCAGTACTTC.

This clonotype showed up just a few times. J is TRBJ2-1 and V is TRBV12-5; 7 bases agree with TRBD2. The V gene end was trimmed by 5 bases and the J gene end by 1 base; junction bases not matched to a gene: 2. Germline CDR1 LGHNT, CDR2 FRNRAP. The CDR3 consists of 14 residues. CDR3: CASGRRESYNEQFF. The CDR3 DNA is TGTGCTAGTGGTCGGCGGGAGTCCTACAATGAGCAGTTCTTC.

The chain employs TRBV6-2 or TRBV6-3 and TRBJ1-5; tentatively, D is TRBD1 (5 bases). The CDR3 extends over 15 amino acids. V was trimmed by 5 bases and J by 1 base, leaving 12 bases between them. Germline-derived CDR1 and CDR2 are MNHEY and SVGEGT. Here the CDR3 DNA reads TGTGCCAGCAGTAAGACAGACTTGAGCAATCAGCCCCAGCATTTT. Amino acids: CASSKTDLSNQPQHF.

The rearrangement joins TRBV29-1 to TRBJ2-7, with a possible D match to TRBD1 (5 bases). V was cut by 0 bases and J by 9 bases, with 15 bases left in between. The V gene's germline CDR1 is SQVTM and CDR2 ANQGSEA. This CDR3 is 13 amino acids long. DNA of the CDR3: TGCAGCGTTGAAGAGTCCAGGGCCGACGGGCAGTACTTC. Amino acid sequence: CSVEESRADGQYF.

The chain employs TRBV7-9 and TRBJ2-1; the D gene is possibly TRBD2 (5 bases). Trimming removed 5 bases from V and 15 bases from J, with 17 bases in between. CDR1 and CDR2 from the germline V gene are SEHNR and FQNEAQ (reference sequence). This CDR3 spans 12 amino acids. The CDR3 region has the DNA TGTGCCAGCAGCCTGTGGGGAGATTATGTGTTCTTC. Protein product: CASSLWGDYVFF.

This chain uses TRBV7-6 with TRBJ2-7; D possibly corresponds to TRBD2 (6 bases). Trimming took off 0 bases at V and 2 bases at J, with 8 bases between the two ends. CDR3 length: 14 amino acids. From germline, CDR1 is SGHVS and CDR2 FNYEAQ. This CDR3 is CASSLAGLPYEQYF. CDR3 bases: TGTGCCAGCAGCTTAGCGGGACTCCCCTACGAGCAGTACTTC. The entire variable domain, with the rest obtained from reference TRBV7-6 and TRBJ2-7, is as follows: GAGVSQSPRYKVTKRGQDVALRCDPISGHVSLYWYRQALGQGPEFLTYFNYEAQQDKSGLPNDRFSAERPEGSISTLTIQRTEQRDSAMYRCASSLAGLPYEQYFGPGTRLTVT.